Listed here are 17 T cell receptor beta chains from one sample, sequenced in a study of blood T cells in healthy people across ages (dated by TCRdb to between 2014 and 2016). The library was generated by 5' RACE. These reads were obtained on an Illumina HiSeq 2500. A second PCR of about 7 to 12 cycles was run with a J-beta primer mix and a sample-barcoded 5' primer. TCRdb ran its own pipeline on the public reads, namely fastp trimming at Q25 and MiXCR clone calling, and kept in-frame beta chains. Rows matching on CDR3 protein sequence are summarized as one entry with the most common DNA and genes. The sample data list about 1,400,000 distinct CDR3 sequences, and 55% to 75% of these were observed just once. The top ten clones comprise over 5.5% of the sample. Sequenced: blood. The source is a man aged 18 to 35 in good health.

This chain uses TRBV20-1 with TRBJ2-7; 7 nucleotides match TRBD2. The length of the CDR3 is 12 residues. V dropped 3 bases and J dropped 5; count of bases not matched to a gene: 4. CDR1 is DFQATT, CDR2 SNEGSKA, per germline (reference sequence). CDR3: CSARPGLHEQYF. The CDR3, as DNA: TGCAGTGCTAGGCCGGGACTACACGAGCAGTACTTC.

The gene calls are TRBV20-1 and TRBJ1-2, with D perhaps matching TRBD1 (6 bases). The CDR3 is 13 residues long. Germline V gene lookup returns CDR1 DFQATT and CDR2 SNEGSKA (reference sequence). V dropped 7 bases and J dropped 1 base, with 13 bases sitting between them. The CDR3 sequence is CSVRQVNNYGYTF. CDR3 DNA: TGCAGTGTCCGACAGGTCAATAACTATGGCTACACCTTC.

This clonotype turned up a few times. The J gene is TRBJ1-4, the V gene TRBV20-1; 10 bases agree with TRBD1. CDR3 length: 13 residues. Germline-derived CDR1 and CDR2 are DFQATT and SNEGSKA (reference sequence). Losses at the gene ends were 5 bases for V and 6 bases for J; bases not matched to a gene: 3. The CDR3 loop reads CSALDRGDEKLFF. Here the CDR3 DNA reads TGCAGTGCTCTGGACAGGGGGGATGAAAAACTGTTTTTT.

The chain is built from TRBV3-1 and TRBJ2-1, with D tentatively TRBD1 (5 bases). The V gene's germline CDR1 is LGHDT and CDR2 YNNKEL (reference sequence). The CDR3 length is 13 residues. V shed 0 bases and J shed 7 bases, with 7 bases lying between them. DNA of the CDR3: TGTGCCAGCAGCCAAGAGGGGCCAAATGAGCAGTTCTTC. Translation gives CASSQEGPNEQFF.

This sequence joins TRBV6-5 and TRBJ2-1, with D unresolved. Deletions cut 0 bases from V and 9 bases from J, with 12 bases between. Looked up from germline, CDR1 is MNHEY and CDR2 is SVGAGI. The CDR3 runs to 14 residues. CDR3 region: CASSYSFRKGEQFF. CDR3 in DNA: TGTGCCAGCAGTTACTCGTTCAGGAAGGGTGAGCAGTTCTTC.

This clonotype was found once. The J gene is TRBJ1-1, the V gene TRBV6-2 or TRBV6-3; 7 nucleotides match TRBD1. Trimming at V came to 5 bases and at J to 2 bases, leaving 8 bases not matched to a gene. The CDR3 runs to 15 residues. Germline lookup yields CDR1 MNHEY and CDR2 SVGEGT. CDR3 in amino acids: CASSPPGQINTEAFF. The CDR3 DNA reads TGTGCCAGCAGTCCCCCGGGACAGATAAACACTGAAGCTTTCTTT.

J is TRBJ2-5 and V is TRBV24-1, with D unresolved. TRBJ2-7 matches the DNA end more closely, so the J call is doubtful. This CDR3 has 12 amino acids. Looked up from germline, CDR1 is KGHDR and CDR2 is SFDVKD. The DNA of the CDR3 is TGTGCCACCAGTGATTTGAACTACGAGCAGTACTTC. Translating gives CATSDLNYEQYF.

This clonotype has more than one count but fewer than ten. The V gene is TRBV6-6, the J gene TRBJ2-5, with 7 bases aligning to TRBD1. Germline CDR1 reads MNHNY; CDR2 reads SVGAGI (reference sequence). Germline trimming cut 2 bases from V and 4 bases from J; bases unmatched to any gene: 7. The CDR3 length is 15 residues. The CDR3 bases are TGTGCCAGCAGTTACCCAAGACAGGGCGGAGAGACCCAGTACTTC. It specifies CASSYPRQGGETQYF.

V usage is TRBV7-9 and J usage is TRBJ1-5, with 7 bases identical to TRBD1. The CDR3 has 16 residues. The ends lost 4 bases at V and 4 bases at J; junction bases unmatched: 10. CDR1 SEHNR and CDR2 FQNEAQ come from the germline V gene (reference sequence). The CDR3 region is CASSSTGEGENQPQHF. The CDR3 nucleotides are TGTGCCAGCAGCTCTACAGGGGAGGGGGAGAATCAGCCCCAGCATTTT. Based on the CDR3 plus reference TRBV7-9 and TRBJ1-5, the full variable domain is DTGVSQNPRHKITKRGQNVTFRCDPISEHNRLYWYRQTLGQGPEFLTYFQNEAQLEKSRLLSDRFSAERPKGSFSTLEIQRTEQGDSAMYLCASSSTGEGENQPQHFGDGTRLSIL.

This clonotype was detected once. CDR3 amino acids: CASSQPPEEQYF. The CDR3 coding sequence is TGTGCCAGCAGCCAACCGCCGGAAGAGCAGTACTTC. This sequence joins TRBV14 and TRBJ2-7; D not resolved. V lost 2 bases and J 7 bases, leaving 9 bases between the germline ends. Germline V gene data show CDR1 as SGHDN and CDR2 as FVKESK. This CDR3 spans 12 amino acids. The full variable domain, completed using reference TRBV14 and TRBJ2-7, is EAGVTQFPSHSVIEKGQTVTLRCDPISGHDNLYWYRRVMGKEIKFLLHFVKESKQDESGMPNNRFLAERTGGTYSTLKVQPAELEDSGVYFCASSQPPEEQYFGPGTRLTVT.

The rearrangement joins TRBV9 to TRBJ2-4, with D perhaps TRBD1 (5 bases). The J call is in doubt because the DNA end fits TRBJ2-7 better. CDR3 length: 15 residues. Germline values: CDR1 SGDLS, CDR2 YYNGEE. As DNA, the CDR3 is TGTGCCAGCAGCGTAGCTGAATGGGGCAGGTACGAGCAGTACTTC. Encoded protein: CASSVAEWGRYEQYF.

V usage is TRBV5-5 and J usage is TRBJ2-7, with a tentative D call TRBD2 (5 bases). The germline V gene encodes CDR1 SGHKS and CDR2 YYEKEE (reference sequence). Between the trimmed V and J ends, which lost 4 bases and 6 bases, there was a span of 11 bases. The CDR3 contains 12 residues. CDR3 loop: CASSGDYVEQYF. In DNA, the CDR3 is TGTGCCAGCAGCGGCGACTACGTCGAGCAGTACTTC.

This clonotype was counted between two and nine times. J is TRBJ2-3 and V is TRBV29-1; 8 bases agree with TRBD2. This CDR3 has 16 residues. Germline loops: CDR1 SQVTM, CDR2 ANQGSEA. With 4 bases clipped from V and 5 bases from J, the junction kept 14 bases outside the gene matches. CDR3 nucleotide sequence: TGCAGCGTTGTCGAAGCAGAGCGGGGGTTCGGAGATACGCAGTATTTT. Amino acid sequence: CSVVEAERGFGDTQYF.

V gene TRBV6-5 combines with J gene TRBJ1-1, with 9 bases lining up with TRBD1. Per germline, CDR1 MNHEY and CDR2 SVGAGI. V shed 5 bases and J 11 bases; nucleotides not matched to a gene: 9. CDR3 length equals 13 residues. In DNA, the CDR3 is TGTGCCAGCAGTCCGGGACAGGGCAGTAAGGCTTTCTTT. Amino acid sequence: CASSPGQGSKAFF.

The sample holds a few counts of this clonotype. V is TRBV20-1 and J is TRBJ2-7; weak D call: TRBD1 (5 bases). V was trimmed by 1 base and J by 2 bases, leaving 12 bases between them. The CDR3 is 14 amino acids. CDR1 and CDR2 from the germline V gene are DFQATT and SNEGSKA (reference sequence). For the CDR3, the DNA is TGCAGTGCTAGAGGAAGACAGTTAACCTACGAGCAGTACTTC. It specifies CSARGRQLTYEQYF.

The chain combines TRBV4-1 with TRBJ2-5, with a possible D match to TRBD2 (6 bases). The ends were cut back, 5 bases at V and 5 bases at J, with 18 bases in the middle. Germline assignment: CDR1 MGHRA and CDR2 YSYEKL. This CDR3 is 15 amino acids long. The CDR3 region has the DNA TGCGCCAGCAGCTTGCTCCGGGACTTAATCGAGACCCAGTACTTC. It is translated as CASSLLRDLIETQYF.

The chain joins TRBV12-3 or TRBV12-4 to TRBJ2-3; TRBD1 matches 9 bases. With 3 bases clipped from V and 6 bases from J, the junction kept 4 bases outside the gene matches. This CDR3 is 14 amino acids long. Here the CDR3 DNA reads TGTGCCAGCAGTTTGGACAGGGGCGAGGATACGCAGTATTTT. It encodes CASSLDRGEDTQYF.